The 20 T cell receptor beta chains presented below share a single source sample, sequenced in a study of T cell responses to AZD1222 COVID-19 vaccine. TCRdb's copy holds only in-frame clones and misses some; the assay was immunoSEQ multiplex PCR. Of 150,000 to 200,000 clones listed, more than 90% were seen once; the top ten hold around 3.6%. The sequences come from peripheral blood, collected 28 days after the second dose of the MenACWY control vaccine. These TCRs come from an adult who received the MenACWY meningococcal vaccine as a control.

This sequence joins TRBV3-1 (or the pseudogene TRBV3-2) and TRBJ1-5; D gene unclear. The CDR3 is made up of 15 amino acids. Germline V gene data show CDR1 as LGHDT and CDR2 as YNNKEL (reference sequence). Trimming left V 1 base short and J 0 bases short, with 7 bases between. The CDR3 DNA sequence: TGTGCCAGCAGCCAAGGGAGGACTAGCAATCAGCCCCAGCATTTT. Encoded protein: CASSQGRTSNQPQHF.

The gene calls are TRBV7-9 and TRBJ2-7, with a possible D match to TRBD2 (5 bases). CDR1 and CDR2 from the germline V gene are SEHNR and FQNEAQ (reference sequence). CDR3 size: 14 residues. V was pared by 2 bases and J by 7 bases, with 15 bases between. The CDR3 DNA is TGTGCCAGCAGCTTATCGGCCCGCCCGGGGGAGCAGTACTTC. This codes for CASSLSARPGEQYF.

The CDR3 coding sequence is TGCAGTGCTAGTTCAGGTCTAGATAGTCAGCCCCAGCATTTT. Translating gives CSASSGLDSQPQHF. This chain links TRBV20-1 with TRBJ1-5; D gene uncertain. CDR1 and CDR2 (germline): DFQATT, SNEGSKA (reference sequence). V lost 3 bases and J 6 bases, leaving 15 bases between the germline ends. There are 14 residues in the CDR3.

This clone was seen more than once but under ten times. Within the sample, other DNA sequences also encode this same CDR3. The J gene is TRBJ1-1, the V gene TRBV19; 7 bases line up with TRBD1. Germline CDR1 reads LNHDA; CDR2 reads SQIVND (reference sequence). Losses at the gene ends were 4 bases for V and 3 bases for J; bases not matched to a gene: 5. The CDR3 runs to 14 residues. The CDR3: CASSSRGEDTEAFF. DNA for the CDR3: TGTGCCAGTAGTAGCAGGGGGGAGGACACTGAAGCTTTCTTT.

V usage is TRBV6-2 or TRBV6-3 and J usage is TRBJ1-2; D is uncertain. Germline CDR1 MNHEY, CDR2 SVGEGT. The CDR3 has 12 residues. Deletions cut 6 bases from V and 3 bases from J, with 8 bases between. CDR3 region: CASSETYYGYTF. The CDR3 region has the DNA TGTGCCAGCAGCGAGACGTACTATGGCTACACCTTC.

The chain is built from TRBV7-3 and TRBJ2-7, with a weak D call TRBD2 (6 bases). Germline values: CDR1 SGHTA, CDR2 FQGTGA. The CDR3 length is 13 residues. V was pared by 2 bases and J by 7 bases, with 12 bases between. CDR3 in amino acids: CASSLGTPGEQYF. The CDR3 nucleotides are TGTGCCAGCAGCTTAGGGACTCCGGGGGAGCAGTACTTC.

This clone occurred once. V gene TRBV7-9 combines with J gene TRBJ2-7; D possibly corresponds to TRBD2 (5 bases). CDR3 length: 15 amino acids. Germline CDR1 and CDR2: SEHNR and FQNEAQ (reference sequence). V was pared by 1 base and J by 2 bases, with 12 bases between. The CDR3 coding sequence is TGTGCCAGCAGCTTAGTTTTCGGGGAAACCTACGAGCAGTACTTC. Protein: CASSLVFGETYEQYF. Full variable domain (outside the CDR3, taken from reference TRBV7-9 and TRBJ2-7): DTGVSQNPRHKITKRGQNVTFRCDPISEHNRLYWYRQTLGQGPEFLTYFQNEAQLEKSRLLSDRFSAERPKGSFSTLEIQRTEQGDSAMYLCASSLVFGETYEQYFGPGTRLTVT.

This chain joins TRBV19 and TRBJ1-5; 9 bases line up with TRBD1. V lost 4 bases and J lost 6; bases outside the gene matches: 7. From germline, CDR1 is LNHDA and CDR2 SQIVND (reference sequence). The CDR3 loop spans 15 amino acids. CDR3 coding DNA: TGTGCCAGTAGTAGAGGACAGGGGTTCGGTCAGCCCCAGCATTTT. The encoded protein is CASSRGQGFGQPQHF.

This chain uses TRBV5-1 with TRBJ2-1, with TRBD2 identical over 7 bases. The V gene's germline CDR1 is SGHRS and CDR2 YFSETQ. There are 13 residues in the CDR3. Losses at the gene ends were 4 bases for V and 9 bases for J; bases not matched to a gene: 7. CDR3 protein: CASSQPGGGEQFF. Here the CDR3 DNA reads TGCGCCAGCAGCCAACCCGGCGGGGGTGAGCAGTTCTTC.

This chain joins TRBV25-1 and TRBJ2-1; the D gene is possibly TRBD2 (6 bases). Deletions cut 0 bases from V and 7 bases from J, with 10 bases between. Germline V CDR1 and CDR2: MGHDK, SYGVNS. There are 14 residues in the CDR3. CDR3 residues: CASSEYRAGNEQFF. The CDR3 coding sequence is TGTGCCAGCAGTGAATATCGGGCGGGGAATGAGCAGTTCTTC.

The rearrangement joins TRBV12-3 or TRBV12-4 to TRBJ2-4; possibly TRBD2 for D (5 bases). V lost 5 bases and J lost 8, with 13 bases in between. The CDR3 consists of 13 residues. Here the CDR3 DNA reads TGTGCCAGCAGTCTCCACCAAGCGGACATTCAGTACTTC. Encoded protein: CASSLHQADIQYF.

The rearrangement uses TRBV6-6 and TRBJ2-7, with D possibly TRBD1 on 6 matching bases. Trimming removed 8 bases at V and 1 base at J, with 18 bases between. CDR1 MNHNY and CDR2 SVGAGI come from the germline V gene (reference sequence). The CDR3 length is 15 residues. CDR3 DNA sequence: TGTGCCAGCGCTTTGCGGCCCCAGGGGTCCTACGAGCAGTACTTC. Residues: CASALRPQGSYEQYF.

The chain has TRBV7-9 and TRBJ1-1; maybe TRBD1 (5 bases). This CDR3 is built from 15 residues. The germline V gene has CDR1 SEHNR and CDR2 FQNEAQ (reference sequence). V was clipped by 3 bases and J by 0 bases, with 11 bases between them. CDR3 in amino acids: CASSLLQGMNTEAFF. In DNA form, the CDR3 reads TGTGCCAGCAGCTTGCTGCAGGGTATGAACACTGAAGCTTTCTTT.

V is TRBV2 and J is TRBJ1-5; 7 bases match TRBD1. Trimming at V came to 8 bases and at J to 2 bases, leaving 12 bases not matched to a gene. CDR3 length equals 16 residues. In germline, CDR1 is SNHLY, CDR2 FYNNEI. The CDR3 spells CASSTGLYYGNQPQHF. CDR3 DNA sequence: TGTGCCAGCTCGACAGGGCTATACTATGGCAATCAGCCCCAGCATTTT.

The chain recombines TRBV19 with TRBJ1-1; D is unclear. Germline CDR1 LNHDA, CDR2 SQIVND (reference sequence). With 1 base removed from V and 3 bases from J, the gap between germline ends came to 12 bases. The CDR3 runs 15 residues. CDR3 sequence: CASSIARVGHTEAFF. As DNA, the CDR3 is TGTGCCAGTAGTATAGCCCGGGTAGGGCACACTGAAGCTTTCTTT.

The rearrangement uses TRBV29-1 and TRBJ1-4; D perhaps matches TRBD1 (5 bases). V was cut by 7 bases and J by 8 bases, with 17 bases left in between. The CDR3 is 13 residues long. Germline values: CDR1 SQVTM, CDR2 ANQGSEA. The CDR3 DNA is TGCAGCGCCGGGGGGGGAAACAGAGAAAAACTGTTTTTT. Protein: CSAGGGNREKLFF.

This clone was picked up one time. V usage is TRBV27 and J usage is TRBJ2-7, with D possibly matching TRBD2 (5 bases). The V gene's germline CDR1 is MNHEY and CDR2 SMNVEV (reference sequence). This CDR3 comprises 13 residues. With 7 bases removed from V and 7 bases from J, the gap between germline ends came to 17 bases. CDR3 coding DNA: TGTGCCAGCACTGACCCCTTTAGGAGGGAGCAGTACTTC. Translated, it gives CASTDPFRREQYF.

In DNA form, the CDR3 reads TGTGCCAGCAGCTTGACAGAGGGTGTTGGCTACACCTTC. This translates into CASSLTEGVGYTF. This chain uses TRBV7-3 with TRBJ1-2; D possibly corresponds to TRBD1 (5 bases). Germline values: CDR1 SGHTA, CDR2 FQGTGA. V was clipped by 3 bases and J by 7 bases, with 12 bases between them. CDR3 size: 13 residues.

J is TRBJ2-1 and V is TRBV19; D is tentatively TRBD1 or TRBD2 (6 bases each). Per the germline V gene, CDR1 is LNHDA and CDR2 is SQIVND (reference sequence). CDR3 length: 16 amino acids. Trimming took off 8 bases at V and 9 bases at J, with 26 bases between the two ends. The CDR3 sequence is CASHRDSMGGRGEQFF. The CDR3 nucleotides are TGTGCCAGTCACCGGGATAGTATGGGGGGCCGGGGTGAGCAGTTCTTC.

The chain combines TRBV5-6 with TRBJ2-7; D uncertain. Trimming cost V 2 bases and J 5 bases, with 8 bases left between them. Germline V gene sequence: CDR1 SGHDT, CDR2 YYEEEE. The CDR3 extends over 12 amino acids. CDR3 nucleotides: TGTGCCAGCAGCTTCATCCAGGACGAGCAGTACTTC. Translating gives CASSFIQDEQYF.